Included here is one T cell receptor (beta chain) sequence, with context. CDR3 length: 14 amino acids. V lost 7 bases to trimming and J lost 9 bases; unmatched junction nucleotides: 7. The germline gives CDR1 SNHLY, CDR2 FYNNEI. This entry comes from a study of blood T cell repertoires in COVID-19. Per the original methods: Estimated nucleated cell counts came from reference gene primer amplification. The data were produced by immunoSEQ multiplex PCR, yet TCRdb's version contains in-frame clones alone and is incomplete. For V, J and clone size, that table is used; D and trimming come from the DNA. Of roughly 250,000 clones listed, roughly four fifths are singletons.

Specimen: peripheral blood. This chain joins TRBV2 and TRBJ1-6, with 9 bases lining up with TRBD1. The sequence derives from a man aged 45-65 years with active or convalescent COVID-19. CDR3 in DNA: TGTGCCAGCACGGGGGGACAGGGAGGTTCACCCCTCCACTTT. It specifies CASTGGQGGSPLHF. Together with reference TRBV2 and TRBJ1-6, the CDR3 gives the full variable domain: EPEVTQTPSHQVTQMGQEVILRCVPISNHLYFYWYRQILGQKVEFLVSFYNNEISEKSEIFDDQFSVERPDGSNFTLKIRSTKLEDSAMYFCASTGGQGGSPLHFGNGTRLTVT.